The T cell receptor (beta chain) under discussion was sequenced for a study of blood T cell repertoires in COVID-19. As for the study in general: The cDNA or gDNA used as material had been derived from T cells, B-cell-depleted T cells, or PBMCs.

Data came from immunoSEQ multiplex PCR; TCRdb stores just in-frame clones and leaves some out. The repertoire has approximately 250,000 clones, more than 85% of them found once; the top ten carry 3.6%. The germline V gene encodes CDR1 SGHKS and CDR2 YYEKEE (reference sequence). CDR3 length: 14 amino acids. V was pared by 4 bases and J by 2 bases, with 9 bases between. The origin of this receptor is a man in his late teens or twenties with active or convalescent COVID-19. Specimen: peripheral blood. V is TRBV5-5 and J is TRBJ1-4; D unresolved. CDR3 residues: CASSGGRTNEKLFF. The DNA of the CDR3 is TGTGCCAGCAGCGGCGGGCGCACTAATGAAAAACTGTTTTTT.